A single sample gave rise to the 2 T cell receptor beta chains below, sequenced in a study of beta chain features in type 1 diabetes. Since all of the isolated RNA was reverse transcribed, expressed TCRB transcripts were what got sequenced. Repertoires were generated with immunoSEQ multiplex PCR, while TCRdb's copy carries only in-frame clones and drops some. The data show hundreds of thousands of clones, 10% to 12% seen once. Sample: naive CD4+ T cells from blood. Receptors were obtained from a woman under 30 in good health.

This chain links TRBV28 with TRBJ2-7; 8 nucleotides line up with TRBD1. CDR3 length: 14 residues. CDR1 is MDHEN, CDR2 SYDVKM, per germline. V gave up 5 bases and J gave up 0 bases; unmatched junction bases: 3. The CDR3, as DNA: TGTGCCAGCAGTGGGGACAGGAGCTCCTACGAGCAGTACTTC. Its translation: CASSGDRSSYEQYF. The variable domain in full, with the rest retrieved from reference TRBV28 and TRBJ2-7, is DVKVTQSSRYLVKRTGEKVFLECVQDMDHENMFWYRQDPGLGLRLIYFSYDVKMKEKGDIPEGYSVSREKKERFSLILESASTNQTSMYLCASSGDRSSYEQYFGPGTRLTVT.

DNA of the CDR3: TGTGCCAGCTCACAGGGGGCGAACACTGAAGCTTTCTTT. Protein: CASSQGANTEAFF. This chain uses TRBV18 with TRBJ1-1; TRBD1 matches at 7 bases. The germline gives CDR1 KGHSH, CDR2 LQKENI. The CDR3 length is 13 residues. After removal of 4 bases from V and 1 base from J, the junction contained 0 bases not matched to a gene.